Below, 28 T cell receptor beta chains from the same sample are listed, as sequenced in a study of T cells after yellow fever vaccination (dated by TCRdb to between 2019 and 2020). Library preparation was by 5' RACE. The sequencing machine was an Illumina HiSeq 2500. Using fastp trimming at Q25 and MiXCR clonotype assembly, TCRdb reanalyzed the public sequencing data and kept in-frame beta chains. Each record represents a unique CDR3 protein, reported with the most common genes and DNA among its rows. Within this sample are 200,000 to 250,000 distinct CDR3 sequences, with 6.9% of them counted one time only. The ten largest clones capture roughly 0.86% of the sample. The treatment or condition label of this sample denotes: live attenuated yellow fever vaccine strain. The sample consisted of CD4+ T cells sorted from PBMCs, taken 15 days after the yellow fever booster vaccination. These receptors originate from a man aged 30-40 years who received the YFV17D yellow fever vaccine.

The chain links TRBV20-1 to TRBJ2-2, with 7 bases matching TRBD1. V lost 0 bases to trimming and J lost 5 bases; unmatched junction nucleotides: 15. The CDR3 extends over 18 amino acids. Per germline, CDR1 DFQATT and CDR2 SNEGSKA (reference sequence). The CDR3 reads CSARDGQGVSVGTGELFF. The CDR3 region has the DNA TGCAGTGCTAGAGATGGGCAGGGGGTCAGCGTTGGGACCGGGGAGCTGTTTTTT.

As regards this clonotype: A much larger clone differs by one base, so this may be a read error. The V and J genes are TRBV24-1 and TRBJ1-5; no clear D gene. Per germline, CDR1 KGHDR and CDR2 SFDVKD. With 7 bases removed from V and 6 bases from J, the gap between germline ends came to 15 bases. CDR3 size: 14 residues. In DNA, the CDR3 is TGTGCCACCAGGGGAGGGCACGGCACTCAGCCCCAGCATTTT. Residues: CATRGGHGTQPQHF.

This clonotype was found many times. This chain connects TRBV15 to TRBJ2-3; D may be TRBD1 (5 bases). There are 17 residues in the CDR3. Trimming shortened V by 6 bases and J by 0 bases, and 19 bases separated the two germline ends. Germline-derived CDR1 and CDR2 are LNHNV and YYDKDF (reference sequence). The CDR3 nucleotides read TGTGCCACCAGTCCAACGTGGGGCTGGGGAAGCACAGATACGCAGTATTTT. Translating gives CATSPTWGWGSTDTQYF.

The rearrangement links TRBV18 to TRBJ1-1; 7 positions agree with TRBD1. There are 16 residues in the CDR3. The V segment lost 5 bases and the J segment 4 bases; nucleotides outside the gene matches: 13. Germline V gene lookup returns CDR1 KGHSH and CDR2 LQKENI. The CDR3 sequence is CASSSRQGGEGTEAFF. CDR3 DNA sequence: TGTGCCAGCTCATCCCGACAGGGTGGGGAGGGCACTGAAGCTTTCTTT.

This clonotype was seen ten or more times. The V call is TRBV12-3 or TRBV12-4, the J call TRBJ2-1; D call uncertain. This CDR3 region has 12 residues. V shed 7 bases and J shed 3 bases, with 7 bases lying between them. The CDR3, as DNA: TGTGCCAGCATTGGAGACTACAATGAGCAGTTCTTC. Protein product: CASIGDYNEQFF.

This clonotype was detected ten times or more. V gene TRBV5-1 combines with J gene TRBJ2-3; perhaps TRBD1 as D (6 bases). The CDR3 consists of 15 residues. Germline V gene lookup returns CDR1 SGHRS and CDR2 YFSETQ. V lost 4 bases, J lost 0 bases, and 12 bases lay in between. CDR3 DNA: TGCGCCAGCAGCGCGGACAGCCCTAGCACAGATACGCAGTATTTT. Encoded protein: CASSADSPSTDTQYF.

The chain joins TRBV11-2 to TRBJ2-3; TRBD1 is a possible D gene (5 bases). CDR1 is SGHAT and CDR2 is FQNNGV in the germline V gene. This CDR3 has 15 amino acids. Between the trimmed V and J ends, which lost 5 bases and 0 bases, there was a span of 12 bases. The CDR3 loop reads CASSPADTSTDTQYF. In DNA form, the CDR3 reads TGTGCCAGCAGCCCCGCGGACACTAGCACAGATACGCAGTATTTT.

This clonotype was seen only a few times. This chain uses TRBV20-1 with TRBJ2-3, with 11 bases aligning to TRBD2. Germline V CDR1 and CDR2: DFQATT, SNEGSKA (reference sequence). V was clipped by 4 bases and J by 4 bases; unmatched bases: 13. This CDR3 is built from 17 residues. DNA for the CDR3: TGCAGTGCTATGAAACTAGCGGGAGTCTTGGCCGCAGATACGCAGTATTTT. Translated: CSAMKLAGVLAADTQYF.

This clonotype was observed a few times. The V call is TRBV20-1, the J call TRBJ2-7; D may be TRBD1 (5 bases). V dropped 4 bases and J dropped 6 bases, with 13 bases sitting between them. Germline V lookup: CDR1 DFQATT, CDR2 SNEGSKA (reference sequence). The CDR3 consists of 12 residues. The CDR3 here is CSAILRRGEQYF. CDR3 DNA sequence: TGCAGTGCTATCCTCAGAAGGGGCGAGCAGTACTTC.

This clonotype was found a few times. This rearrangement joins TRBV7-9 to TRBJ2-1; 9 positions match TRBD2. This CDR3 spans 15 amino acids. CDR1 and CDR2 from the germline V gene are SEHNR and FQNEAQ (reference sequence). J lost 7 bases, V lost 8 bases, and 12 bases had no gene match. DNA for the CDR3: TGTGCCAGCGCCCATTTGGGCGGGAGGGAGAATGAGCAGTTCTTC. This translates into CASAHLGGRENEQFF.

This chain links TRBV10-2 with TRBJ1-5; TRBD1 matches 7 bases. The CDR3 contains 14 residues. V was clipped by 5 bases and J by 1 base; unmatched bases: 2. Germline assignment: CDR1 WSHSY and CDR2 SAAADI. The chain's CDR3 is CASSWDSSNQPQHF. The CDR3 bases are TGCGCCAGCAGTTGGGACAGCAGCAATCAGCCCCAGCATTTT.

This clonotype showed up just a few times. The chain joins TRBV20-1 to TRBJ1-1, with D maybe TRBD1 (5 bases). The CDR3 has 15 amino acids. Germline values: CDR1 DFQATT, CDR2 SNEGSKA (reference sequence). V shed 0 bases and J shed 0 bases, with 11 bases lying between them. CDR3 bases: TGCAGTGCTAGAGATTCGGGGGGACTGAACACTGAAGCTTTCTTT. Translating it yields CSARDSGGLNTEAFF.

In its sample, this clonotype was seen a few times. The rearrangement uses TRBV3-1 and TRBJ1-2, with D maybe TRBD1 (5 bases). This CDR3 region has 15 residues. V lost 2 bases to trimming and J lost 1 base, with 11 bases between them. Germline loops: CDR1 LGHDT, CDR2 YNNKEL (reference sequence). Here the CDR3 DNA reads TGTGCCAGCAGCCAATGGGCAGGGTTTAACTATGGCTACACCTTC. It yields the protein CASSQWAGFNYGYTF.

This clonotype occurred a few times. The chain is built from TRBV13 and TRBJ2-2; 8 nucleotides align to TRBD1. Trimming cost V 3 bases and J 3 bases; bases outside gene matches: 3. The CDR3 contains 15 residues. CDR1 PRHDT and CDR2 FYEKMQ come from the germline V gene (reference sequence). CDR3 region: CASSFRGRYTGELFF. The CDR3 DNA reads as TGTGCCAGCAGCTTCAGGGGGCGGTACACCGGGGAGCTGTTTTTT.

The CDR3 reads CSAPQRGGREQYF. The CDR3, as DNA: TGCAGTGCCCCCCAAAGGGGCGGTAGGGAGCAGTACTTC. The chain joins TRBV20-1 to TRBJ2-7; possible D gene TRBD1, 5 bases. The V end was cut by 6 bases, the J end by 7 bases, with 19 bases between. Germline CDR1 and CDR2: DFQATT and SNEGSKA (reference sequence). The CDR3 consists of 13 residues.

V usage is TRBV20-1 and J usage is TRBJ2-7, with TRBD1 matching 8 bases. Trimming removed 6 bases from V and 0 bases from J; junction bases left unmatched: 7. The CDR3 is 14 residues long. Germline V gene lookup returns CDR1 DFQATT and CDR2 SNEGSKA (reference sequence). CDR3: CSARGQVISYEQYF. The CDR3 nucleotides read TGCAGTGCGAGGGGACAGGTTATCTCCTACGAGCAGTACTTC.

This chain links TRBV20-1 with TRBJ2-4, with 10 bases that match TRBD1. V trimming: 7 bases; J trimming: 4 bases; junction bases outside the gene matches: 1. Germline V gene data show CDR1 as DFQATT and CDR2 as SNEGSKA (reference sequence). The CDR3 length is 12 residues. DNA of the CDR3: TGCAGTGGGGGACAGGGGAAAAACATTCAGTACTTC. Translated: CSGGQGKNIQYF.

The CDR3 sequence: CASSYRAEETQYF. The CDR3 nucleotides read TGTGCCAGCAGTTACCGAGCGGAAGAGACCCAGTACTTC. The genes are TRBV6-5 and TRBJ2-5, with D tentatively TRBD2 (5 bases). CDR3 length: 13 amino acids. Germline V gene sequence: CDR1 MNHEY, CDR2 SVGAGI. Between the trimmed V and J ends, which lost 2 bases and 3 bases, there was a span of 7 bases.

This clonotype has only a few counts. The chain links TRBV5-1 to TRBJ1-2; 11 bases line up with TRBD1. This CDR3 has 16 amino acids. Germline CDR1 is SGHRS and CDR2 is YFSETQ. With V trimmed by 4 bases and J by 2 bases, 7 bases remained unmatched. Here the CDR3 DNA reads TGCGCCAGCAGCGTTGGACAGGGGGCCGGAAACTATGGCTACACCTTC. It translates to CASSVGQGAGNYGYTF.

This clonotype has just a few counts. This chain uses TRBV12-5 with TRBJ1-2; D call uncertain. The CDR3 is made up of 14 amino acids. The V end lost 1 base, the J end lost 1 base, and 7 bases lay between the germline ends. Germline CDR1 reads LGHNT; CDR2 reads FRNRAP. CDR3 amino acids: CASGLGHVNYGYTF. CDR3 DNA: TGTGCTAGTGGTTTGGGACACGTTAACTATGGCTACACCTTC.

The chain has TRBV29-1 and TRBJ2-1; 7 bases fit TRBD2. The V and J ends lost 4 bases and 8 bases, in that order; junction bases with no gene match: 2. In germline, CDR1 is SQVTM, CDR2 ANQGSEA. The CDR3 loop spans 11 amino acids. CDR3 residues: CSVGGGYEQFF. The DNA of the CDR3 is TGCAGCGTTGGCGGGGGTTATGAGCAGTTCTTC.

The chain joins TRBV12-3 or TRBV12-4 to TRBJ2-7; 8 bases line up with TRBD1. The CDR3 totals 15 residues. V was pared by 3 bases and J by 4 bases, with 8 bases of the junction left unmatched. CDR3 DNA sequence: TGTGCCAGCAGTTTCACAGGGGGAAGGGGTTACGAGCAGTACTTC. Translation gives CASSFTGGRGYEQYF.

In its sample, this clonotype was seen many times. The V call is TRBV28, the J call TRBJ2-7, with D perhaps matching TRBD2 (6 bases). The V and J ends lost 10 bases and 4 bases respectively, with 17 bases between them. CDR1 and CDR2 (germline): MDHEN, SYDVKM. The CDR3 runs 13 residues. Here the CDR3 reads CATSGGQGYEQYF. DNA for the CDR3: TGTGCCACCTCAGGAGGGCAGGGATACGAGCAGTACTTC.

This clonotype was seen a handful of times. This chain uses TRBV5-1 with TRBJ2-7; TRBD2 agrees at 9 bases. Trimming took 0 bases from V and 1 from J; bases not matched to a gene: 14. The CDR3 spans 19 residues. CDR1 is SGHRS and CDR2 is YFSETQ in the germline V gene. The CDR3: CASSLGGNSGSIRSYEQYF. The CDR3 region has the DNA TGCGCCAGCAGCTTGGGGGGAAATAGCGGGAGTATTCGGTCCTACGAGCAGTACTTC.

The chain has TRBV24-1 and TRBJ2-1; D unclear. This CDR3 has 14 residues. Trimming pared 6 bases from V and 1 base from J, leaving 9 bases between. Germline loops: CDR1 KGHDR, CDR2 SFDVKD. The CDR3 DNA reads TGTGCCACCAGTAGGTCCGGGTCCTACAATGAGCAGTTCTTC. Translating it yields CATSRSGSYNEQFF.

This clonotype was detected a few times. The chain employs TRBV7-2 and TRBJ1-6, with 8 bases lining up with TRBD1. The CDR3 covers 15 residues. Germline CDR1 is SGHTA and CDR2 is FQGNSA. V shed 1 base and J 7 bases; nucleotides not matched to a gene: 3. CDR3 sequence reads: CASSLVDRGNSPLHF. The CDR3 coding sequence is TGTGCCAGCAGCTTAGTTGACAGGGGAAATTCACCCCTCCACTTT.

The CDR3 DNA is TGTGCCAGAAGCTTGGAAACCCAAGGAGGGCCGCCGGACGAGACCCAGTACTTC. It is translated as CARSLETQGGPPDETQYF. This chain links TRBV5-3 with TRBJ2-5, with TRBD2 as a possible D gene (6 bases). TRBV5-3 is placed among ORFs of uncertain function. This CDR3 spans 18 amino acids. The ends were cut back, 0 bases at V and 5 bases at J, with 23 bases in the middle.

CDR3 region: CASSVTGVAYEQYF. CDR3 nucleotides: TGTGCCAGCAGTGTGACAGGGGTCGCCTACGAGCAGTACTTC. The chain employs TRBV6-1 and TRBJ2-7; 8 bases line up with TRBD1. Germline trimming cut 4 bases from V and 2 bases from J; bases unmatched to any gene: 4. The CDR3 length is 14 residues. CDR1 and CDR2 from the germline V gene are MNHNS and SASEGT.